These 32 T cell receptor beta chains came from one sample sequenced in a study of blood T cells in healthy people across ages. Combining a sample-barcoded 5' primer with a J-beta primer mix, a second PCR ran for about 6 to 12 cycles. TCRdb re-called the 5' RACE reads with MiXCR, one entry per CDR3 protein. The sample holds roughly 1.5 million distinct CDR3 sequences; approximately 42% are singletons and the top ten take approximately 4%. Sample: blood. The origin of the receptors is a woman aged 18-29 years in good health.

This clonotype showed up just once. The CDR3 region is CASSFGGGTEPQHF. The CDR3 bases are TGTGCCAGCAGCTTCGGCGGGGGGACGGAGCCCCAGCATTTT. J is TRBJ1-5 and V is TRBV7-8; a possible D gene is TRBD1 (5 bases). The CDR3 covers 14 residues. V was clipped by 3 bases and J by 8 bases, with 14 bases between them. The V gene's germline CDR1 is SGHVS and CDR2 FQNEAQ.

This clonotype was seen a handful of times. The chain is built from TRBV7-2 and TRBJ2-7; the D call may be TRBD1 or TRBD2 (6 bases each). The germline V gene has CDR1 SGHTA and CDR2 FQGNSA. V lost 1 base and J 4 bases, leaving 17 bases between the germline ends. The length of the CDR3 is 16 residues. DNA for the CDR3: TGTGCCAGCAGCTTAGAACTCGGGGGCGCTGGGTACGAGCAGTACTTC. It specifies CASSLELGGAGYEQYF.

V usage is TRBV2 and J usage is TRBJ2-3; 13 nucleotides line up with TRBD2. The CDR3 spans 14 residues. Looked up from germline, CDR1 is SNHLY and CDR2 is FYNNEI. V dropped 5 bases and J dropped 6; count of bases not matched to a gene: 2. CDR3 protein: CASSMTSGRDTQYF. The CDR3 DNA sequence: TGTGCCAGCAGTATGACTAGCGGGAGGGATACGCAGTATTTT.

The chain links TRBV5-1 to TRBJ2-7; D unclear. There are 15 residues in the CDR3. The ends were cut back, 0 bases at V and 0 bases at J, with 10 bases in the middle. Germline lookup yields CDR1 SGHRS and CDR2 YFSETQ. The CDR3 DNA follows: TGCGCCAGCAGCTTGGGGGCAGTCTACTCCTACGAGCAGTACTTC. Translated, it gives CASSLGAVYSYEQYF.

The chain uses TRBV9 and TRBJ2-3; D is unresolved. Germline V gene sequence: CDR1 SGDLS, CDR2 YYNGEE. Trimming shortened V by 2 bases and J by 5 bases, and 12 bases separated the two germline ends. The CDR3 runs 14 residues. The CDR3 protein is CASSVGLSRDTQYF. The CDR3 DNA reads TGTGCCAGCAGCGTCGGGCTAAGTAGAGATACGCAGTATTTT.

The genes are TRBV28 and TRBJ1-2, with D possibly matching TRBD1 (5 bases). The germline gives CDR1 MDHEN, CDR2 SYDVKM. The length of the CDR3 is 14 residues. The germline V and J ends were trimmed by 6 bases and 5 bases, with 16 bases remaining between them. This CDR3 reads CASSLTEWGYGYTF. The CDR3 region has the DNA TGTGCCAGCAGCCTAACCGAGTGGGGGTATGGCTACACCTTC.

The table lists this clonotype with a count of one. The chain carries TRBV7-2 and TRBJ1-5; maybe TRBD1 (5 bases). The germline V gene has CDR1 SGHTA and CDR2 FQGNSA. With 5 bases removed from V and 7 bases from J, the gap between germline ends came to 15 bases. CDR3 length equals 14 residues. The CDR3 spells CASSMGPMGQPQHF. In DNA form, the CDR3 reads TGTGCCAGCAGCATGGGACCCATGGGGCAGCCCCAGCATTTT. Full variable domain (outside the CDR3, taken from reference TRBV7-2 and TRBJ1-5): GAGVSQSPSNKVTEKGKDVELRCDPISGHTALYWYRQSLGQGLEFLIYFQGNSAPDKSGLPSDRFSAERTGGSVSTLTIQRTQQEDSAVYLCASSMGPMGQPQHFGDGTRLSIL.

This chain connects TRBV20-1 to TRBJ2-3; 8 positions agree with TRBD1. Germline values: CDR1 DFQATT, CDR2 SNEGSKA (reference sequence). The CDR3 consists of 15 residues. V shed 2 bases and J 4 bases; nucleotides not matched to a gene: 8. CDR3 region: CSARSGGRGPDTQYF. The CDR3 bases are TGCAGTGCTAGAAGTGGCGGCAGGGGGCCAGATACGCAGTATTTT.

The chain links TRBV29-1 to TRBJ2-7; 8 positions match TRBD1. Germline V gives CDR1 SQVTM, CDR2 ANQGSEA. V trimming: 0 bases; J trimming: 0 bases; junction bases outside the gene matches: 13. This CDR3 comprises 18 residues. The CDR3, as DNA: TGCAGCGTTGAAGATCTAAGTATGAAGACAGGGGCCTCCTACGAGCAGTACTTC. This sequence encodes CSVEDLSMKTGASYEQYF.

In regard to this clonotype: A read error may account for a junction end that differs from germline. The chain joins TRBV20-1 to TRBJ2-3; D perhaps matches TRBD1 (7 bases). Germline V gives CDR1 DFQATT, CDR2 SNEGSKA (reference sequence). There are 12 residues in the CDR3. In DNA form, the CDR3 reads TGCAGTGCTACGGAGGGGACAGATACGCGGTATTTT. Translating it yields CSATEGTDTRYF.

This clonotype was observed a handful of times. The rearrangement links TRBV11-2 to TRBJ2-1; unclear D gene. Looked up from germline, CDR1 is SGHAT and CDR2 is FQNNGV. This CDR3 has 12 residues. Trimming took off 4 bases at V and 9 bases at J, with 10 bases between the two ends. The CDR3 loop reads CASSSIGGEQFF. The DNA for the CDR3 is TGTGCCAGCAGCTCGATAGGTGGTGAGCAGTTCTTC. The full variable domain, its missing parts supplied by reference TRBV11-2 and TRBJ2-1, is EAGVAQSPRYKIIEKRQSVAFWCNPISGHATLYWYQQILGQGPKLLIQFQNNGVVDDSQLPKDRFSAERLKGVDSTLKIQPAKLEDSAVYLCASSSIGGEQFFGPGTRLTVL.

This clonotype showed up just a few times. This sequence joins TRBV7-2 and TRBJ2-1, with a possible D match to TRBD2 (6 bases). The germline V gene encodes CDR1 SGHTA and CDR2 FQGNSA. Trimming removed 11 bases from V and 8 bases from J, with 19 bases in between. The CDR3 contains 13 residues. Here the CDR3 DNA reads TGTGCCGCCTCCCAGGCGGGGATTGATGAGCAGTTCTTC. Its translation: CAASQAGIDEQFF.

In DNA, the CDR3 is TGCGCCAGCAGCCCGGGAGGACAAGCCCCCGGGGAGCTGTTTTTT. Translating it yields CASSPGGQAPGELFF. This rearrangement joins TRBV5-1 to TRBJ2-2; TRBD2 agrees at 7 bases. The V segment lost 4 bases and the J segment 6 bases; nucleotides outside the gene matches: 9. Germline lookup yields CDR1 SGHRS and CDR2 YFSETQ. The CDR3 runs to 15 residues.

This clonotype has ten or more counts. The junction shows a germline mismatch at one end, possibly a read error. The rearrangement uses TRBV5-5 and TRBJ1-1; 12 positions match TRBD1. The germline V gene encodes CDR1 SGHKS and CDR2 YYEKEE (reference sequence). This CDR3 region has 14 residues. The CDR3 DNA reads TGTGCCAGCAGTTTGGGACAGGGGGCCACTGAAGCTTTCTTT. This translates into CASSLGQGATEAFF. Based on the CDR3 plus reference TRBV5-5 and TRBJ1-1, the full variable domain is DAGVTQSPTHLIKTRGQQVTLRCSPISGHKSVSWYQQVLGQGPQFIFQYYEKEERGRGNFPDRFSARQFPNYSSELNVNALLLGDSALYLCASSLGQGATEAFFGQGTRLTVV.

This clonotype was seen only a few times. The CDR3 protein is CASRNSGSAYNEQFF. Here the CDR3 DNA reads TGTGCCAGCAGGAATAGCGGGAGCGCCTACAATGAGCAGTTCTTC. The V call is TRBV14, the J call TRBJ2-1; TRBD2 agrees at 9 bases. The V and J ends lost 6 bases and 2 bases, in that order; junction bases with no gene match: 5. CDR1 and CDR2 (germline): SGHDN, FVKESK. The CDR3 is made up of 15 amino acids.

The gene calls are TRBV28 and TRBJ2-1; no definite D call. The germline V gene encodes CDR1 MDHEN and CDR2 SYDVKM. This CDR3 region has 11 residues. Between the trimmed V and J ends, which lost 4 bases and 6 bases, there was a span of 4 bases. CDR3 residues: CASSWTNEQFF. DNA of the CDR3: TGTGCCAGCAGTTGGACCAATGAGCAGTTCTTC.

The V gene is TRBV20-1, the J gene TRBJ2-3; tentatively, D is TRBD2 (6 bases). CDR3 length: 13 residues. The germline CDR1 and CDR2 sequences are DFQATT and SNEGSKA (reference sequence). V was shortened by 1 base and J by 8 bases, with 13 bases between the two germline ends. The CDR3 sequence is CSARGGTSGTQYF. The DNA of the CDR3 is TGCAGTGCTAGAGGCGGGACTTCCGGTACGCAGTATTTT.

This clonotype was detected a few times. This chain uses TRBV5-1 with TRBJ2-1; 7 bases are a match to TRBD1. Germline CDR1 reads SGHRS; CDR2 reads YFSETQ. The CDR3 sequence is 15 residues long. V lost 4 bases and J lost 8; bases outside the gene matches: 12. The CDR3 DNA follows: TGCGCCAGCAGCCCCTTACAGGGGTCGGCGTATGAGCAGTTCTTC. Amino acid sequence: CASSPLQGSAYEQFF.

The rearrangement joins TRBV27 to TRBJ1-1; D is uncertain. This CDR3 is built from 13 residues. The V end was cut by 6 bases, the J end by 13 bases, with 21 bases between. The germline CDR1 and CDR2 sequences are MNHEY and SMNVEV (reference sequence). Written as DNA, the CDR3 is TGTGCCAGCAGCCCAGCCCTCGCCCGAACTTTTTTCTTT. This encodes CASSPALARTFFF.

The chain is built from TRBV7-9 and TRBJ2-3; 7 bases are a match to TRBD2. The germline V gene encodes CDR1 SEHNR and CDR2 FQNEAQ (reference sequence). The length of the CDR3 is 16 residues. J was trimmed by 3 bases and V by 5 bases; bases with no gene match: 11. The CDR3, as DNA: TGTGCCAGCAGCCTACCCCCCTTGCGGGAGACAGATACGCAGTATTTT. It translates to CASSLPPLRETDTQYF.

The rearrangement joins TRBV20-1 to TRBJ1-2; D ambiguous. Germline CDR1 is DFQATT and CDR2 is SNEGSKA (reference sequence). V gave up 0 bases and J gave up 2 bases, with 10 bases separating them. The CDR3 runs to 14 residues. CDR3 in DNA: TGCAGTGCTAGAGATCTGTCAGGAAACTATGGCTACACCTTC. It yields the protein CSARDLSGNYGYTF.

A few counts support this clonotype. V usage is TRBV4-1 and J usage is TRBJ1-5; D not resolved. CDR3 size: 15 residues. V was shortened by 0 bases and J by 7 bases, with 13 bases between the two germline ends. Germline CDR1 is MGHRA and CDR2 is YSYEKL. The CDR3 region has the DNA TGCGCCAGCAGCCAAGACCCCGTTCTCCCCCAGCCCCAGCATTTT. This sequence encodes CASSQDPVLPQPQHF.

The chain joins TRBV12-3 or TRBV12-4 to TRBJ1-3; no clear D gene. V shed 7 bases and J shed 0 bases, with 7 bases lying between them. CDR3 length: 13 amino acids. CDR3 loop: CASTDFSGNTIYF. CDR3 in DNA: TGTGCCAGCACGGACTTCTCTGGAAACACCATATATTTT.

The chain employs TRBV29-1 and TRBJ2-5; no clear D gene. The CDR3 length is 14 residues. V lost 1 base and J 5 bases, leaving 14 bases between the germline ends. Germline values: CDR1 SQVTM, CDR2 ANQGSEA. The chain's CDR3 is CSVEGRQAKETQYF. As DNA, the CDR3 is TGCAGCGTTGAAGGACGACAAGCCAAGGAGACCCAGTACTTC.

This chain joins TRBV6-5 and TRBJ2-3, with D unresolved. The germline V and J ends were trimmed by 0 bases and 0 bases, with 10 bases remaining between them. Germline V gene data show CDR1 as MNHEY and CDR2 as SVGAGI. The CDR3 consists of 16 residues. CDR3 residues: CASSYSYRTSTDTQYF. CDR3 bases: TGTGCCAGCAGTTACTCGTACAGAACTAGCACAGATACGCAGTATTTT.

This chain connects TRBV27 to TRBJ2-3, with 10 bases identical to TRBD2. Germline CDR1 is MNHEY and CDR2 is SMNVEV (reference sequence). CDR3 size: 16 residues. Unmatched junction bases numbered 10, after V lost 5 bases and J lost 5 bases. The CDR3: CASSLTGTSARDTQYF. The CDR3 DNA reads as TGTGCCAGCAGTCTCACCGGGACTAGCGCTAGAGATACGCAGTATTTT.

The CDR3 here is CSARGHQGRDTQYF. The DNA of the CDR3 is TGCAGTGCTAGGGGACACCAGGGTCGCGATACGCAGTATTTT. V usage is TRBV20-1 and J usage is TRBJ2-3; the D gene is possibly TRBD1 (6 bases). Germline V lookup: CDR1 DFQATT, CDR2 SNEGSKA (reference sequence). Trimming pared 3 bases from V and 6 bases from J, leaving 16 bases between. The CDR3 extends over 14 amino acids.

The chain combines TRBV13 with TRBJ2-1; 10 bases agree with TRBD2. The J call may be mistaken, given a closer DNA end match to TRBJ2-7. Germline CDR1 is PRHDT and CDR2 is FYEKMQ (reference sequence). The CDR3 extends over 15 amino acids. The CDR3 region is CASSFLSGGYNEQYF. The CDR3 DNA sequence: TGTGCCAGCAGCTTTCTTAGCGGGGGGTACAATGAGCAGTACTTC.

A few counts support this clonotype. The chain combines TRBV20-1 with TRBJ2-4, with D perhaps given as TRBD1 or TRBD2 (5 bases each). The DNA end is more similar to TRBJ2-7, so the J call may be wrong. Germline V gives CDR1 DFQATT, CDR2 SNEGSKA (reference sequence). The CDR3 extends over 15 amino acids. CDR3 nucleotides: TGCAGTGCTAGAGAGTCAAGGGGACCCGTAGGCGAGCAGTACTTC. Protein product: CSARESRGPVGEQYF.

V gene TRBV6-5 combines with J gene TRBJ1-5, with 8 nucleotides matching TRBD1. Unmatched junction bases numbered 11, after V lost 6 bases and J lost 4 bases. The CDR3 spans 16 residues. Germline V CDR1 and CDR2: MNHEY, SVGAGI. For the CDR3, the DNA is TGTGCCAGCAGCTCCGGGGGCAGGGGGCAGAATCAGCCCCAGCATTTT. Its protein is CASSSGGRGQNQPQHF.

Turning to this clonotype: This may be a read error: a much more frequent sequence differs by one nucleotide. The chain is built from TRBV27 and TRBJ2-1; D is uncertain. In germline, CDR1 is MNHEY, CDR2 SMNVEV (reference sequence). The CDR3 is 13 amino acids. CDR3 in amino acids: CASSVSTGNEQFF. The CDR3 coding sequence is TGTGCCAGCAGTGTATCCACGGGCAATGAGCAGTTCTTC.

This clonotype appeared a few times. This chain joins TRBV20-1 and TRBJ2-3; no definite D call. CDR3 length: 12 residues. V was clipped by 6 bases and J by 1 base, with 8 bases between them. Looked up from germline, CDR1 is DFQATT and CDR2 is SNEGSKA (reference sequence). The CDR3 spells CSAKSGTDTQYF. Written as DNA, the CDR3 is TGCAGTGCCAAGTCGGGCACAGATACGCAGTATTTT.